This record concerns one TCR beta chain sequence. This specimen comes from a study of metastatic and nonmetastatic thyroid tumors. Prior to thyroid surgery, none of the patients had received any treatment. TCRdb re-clonotyped the PCR reads via MiXCR. The data show 15,000 to 20,000 clones, approximately 30% seen once. V was trimmed by 5 bases and J by 6 bases, leaving 16 bases between them. This CDR3 is 14 amino acids long. Per the germline V gene, CDR1 is MDHEN and CDR2 is SYDVKM. Sequenced: tumor tissue. This rearrangement joins TRBV28 to TRBJ1-1, with TRBD1 as a possible D gene (5 bases). The receptor was isolated from a female donor with papillary thyroid cancer or a benign thyroid nodule (not recorded which). Some clones in this sample may be carry-over from other donors' samples. The CDR3 coding sequence is TGTGCCAGCAGTGGGCCCCGGGACGGACCTGAAGCTTTCTTT. Amino acids: CASSGPRDGPEAFF.